What follows are 14 T cell receptor beta chains derived from one specimen sequenced in a study of blood T cell repertoires in COVID-19. Clones were read by immunoSEQ multiplex PCR, and TCRdb kept only the in-frame ones, dropping some. The sample consists of 300,000 to 350,000 clones, just under 90% of them appearing once. The specimen was PBMCs or T cells enriched from blood (not recorded which). The source is a young woman who had recovered from COVID-19.

The chain is built from TRBV19 and TRBJ2-5; 7 bases agree with TRBD2. The CDR3 sequence is 13 residues long. V lost 11 bases, J lost 5 bases, and 11 bases stayed unmatched. Germline CDR1 reads LNHDA; CDR2 reads SQIVND (reference sequence). The CDR3 DNA is TGTGCCCCAATTCCGGGGGGTCGGGAGACCCAGTACTTC. This translates into CAPIPGGRETQYF.

The J gene is TRBJ2-3, the V gene TRBV7-6; D is ambiguous. The CDR3 loop spans 15 amino acids. Per the germline V gene, CDR1 is SGHVS and CDR2 is FNYEAQ. The V end lost 3 bases, the J end lost 4 bases, and 14 bases lay between the germline ends. The CDR3 coding sequence is TGTGCCAGCAGCTTCCCAGCGCTATACTCAGATACGCAGTATTTT. Translated: CASSFPALYSDTQYF.

This chain joins TRBV13 and TRBJ2-1; TRBD2 aligns across 14 bases. CDR1 and CDR2 from the germline V gene are PRHDT and FYEKMQ (reference sequence). The CDR3 has 17 amino acids. The trim removed 5 bases at V and 10 bases at J, leaving 13 bases unmatched. The CDR3, as DNA: TGTGCCAGCAGCCCACCAATCCGACTAGCGGGAGGGCGGGAGCAGTTCTTC. It encodes CASSPPIRLAGGREQFF.

V gene TRBV27 combines with J gene TRBJ2-6; D might be TRBD1 (5 bases). The CDR3 covers 18 residues. Germline V gene data show CDR1 as MNHEY and CDR2 as SMNVEV (reference sequence). The V end lost 2 bases, the J end lost 1 base, and 15 bases lay between the germline ends. CDR3 amino acids: CASSLKGRSFSGANVLTF. The CDR3 nucleotides are TGTGCCAGCAGTTTAAAGGGGCGTAGCTTTTCTGGGGCCAACGTCCTGACTTTC.

The rearrangement joins TRBV28 to TRBJ2-7; the D gene is possibly TRBD1 (6 bases). The V gene lost 4 bases and the J gene lost 7 bases, with 20 bases spanning the gap. The germline gives CDR1 MDHEN, CDR2 SYDVKM. The CDR3 has 15 amino acids. The CDR3 nucleotides read TGTGCCAGCAGTTCCATCGACCGGGACACAGGGGAGCAGTACTTC. Its translation is CASSSIDRDTGEQYF.

The chain combines TRBV4-3 with TRBJ2-1; the match to TRBD2 covers 13 bases. This CDR3 has 16 amino acids. With V trimmed by 3 bases and J by 10 bases, 9 bases remained unmatched. Germline CDR1 reads LGHNA; CDR2 reads YSLEER. The CDR3 DNA follows: TGCGCCAGCAGCCATGCCGGGACTAGCGGGGATGGGGAGCAGTTCTTC. Translation: CASSHAGTSGDGEQFF.

The V call is TRBV3-1 (or the pseudogene TRBV3-2), the J call TRBJ2-3, with 7 bases that match TRBD2. The CDR3 is 15 residues long. The junction had 3 bases not matched to a gene; V was cut back by 1 base and J by 2 bases. Germline CDR1 is LGHDT and CDR2 is YNNKEL (reference sequence). CDR3 bases: TGTGCCAGCAGCCAAGCTAGCGGATTCACAGATACGCAGTATTTT. Protein product: CASSQASGFTDTQYF.

The chain recombines TRBV10-1 with TRBJ2-3; tentatively, D is TRBD1 (5 bases). V lost 7 bases and J lost 4, with 12 bases in between. CDR1 WNHNN and CDR2 SYGVQD come from the germline V gene (reference sequence). The CDR3 extends over 13 amino acids. CDR3 protein: CASNAGSPDTQYF. The CDR3 bases are TGCGCCAGCAATGCAGGGTCCCCAGATACGCAGTATTTT.

The chain is built from TRBV19 and TRBJ1-2; TRBD1 matches 8 bases. Germline loops: CDR1 LNHDA, CDR2 SQIVND (reference sequence). Trimming at V came to 5 bases and at J to 4 bases, leaving 9 bases not matched to a gene. The CDR3 is 15 amino acids. CDR3 residues: CASSHRRGQVYGYTF. The CDR3 DNA follows: TGTGCCAGTAGTCACCGCCGGGGACAGGTCTATGGCTACACCTTC.

This CDR3 is CASSLRDRDSPLHF. The CDR3 bases are TGTGCCAGCAGTTTACGGGACAGGGATTCACCCCTCCACTTT. V usage is TRBV27 and J usage is TRBJ1-6; TRBD1 matches at 9 bases. CDR1 is MNHEY, CDR2 SMNVEV, per germline (reference sequence). With V trimmed by 2 bases and J by 8 bases, 1 base remained unmatched. The CDR3 is 14 residues long.

The chain couples TRBV9 to TRBJ2-1; the match to TRBD2 covers 8 bases. The V segment lost 3 bases and the J segment 5 bases; nucleotides outside the gene matches: 7. This CDR3 has 15 residues. Germline V gene sequence: CDR1 SGDLS, CDR2 YYNGEE. The DNA for the CDR3 is TGTGCCAGCAGCGCCACGACTAGCGAGCACAATGAGCAGTTCTTC. Amino acids: CASSATTSEHNEQFF.

This clone came up once. This rearrangement joins TRBV30 to TRBJ2-6, with D hard to call. Trimming removed 0 bases from V and 0 bases from J, with 12 bases in between. The CDR3 is 17 residues long. Germline V gene sequence: CDR1 GTSNPN, CDR2 SVGIG (reference sequence). This CDR3 is CAWSVSRSSSGANVLTF. CDR3 DNA sequence: TGTGCCTGGAGTGTATCCCGGTCCTCCTCTGGGGCCAACGTCCTGACTTTC. The full variable domain, with the rest looked up from reference TRBV30 and TRBJ2-6, is SQTIHQWPATLVQPVGSPLSLECTVEGTSNPNLYWYRQAAGRGLQLLFYSVGIGQISSEVPQNLSASRPQDRQFILSSKKLLLSDSGFYLCAWSVSRSSSGANVLTFGAGSRLTVL.

This CDR3 is CAWSDSGSNEQFF. The CDR3 region has the DNA TGTGCCTGGAGTGATAGCGGGAGTAATGAGCAGTTCTTC. The J gene is TRBJ2-1, the V gene TRBV30; TRBD2 agrees at 9 bases. Germline V gene sequence: CDR1 GTSNPN, CDR2 SVGIG (reference sequence). Trimming removed 1 base from V and 7 bases from J; junction bases left unmatched: 2. This CDR3 is built from 13 residues.

The V and J genes are TRBV30 and TRBJ2-7, with 8 bases that match TRBD2. The germline V gene has CDR1 GTSNPN and CDR2 SVGIG (reference sequence). V lost 4 bases, J lost 0 bases, and 5 bases stayed unmatched. CDR3 length: 14 amino acids. CDR3 nucleotide sequence: TGTGCCTGGAATATAGCGGGGAGCTCCTACGAGCAGTACTTC. It is translated as CAWNIAGSSYEQYF.